The TCR beta chain described here comes from a study of beta chain features in type 1 diabetes. General observations from the study: Individuals with type 1 diabetes displayed fewer insertions and more deletions at VDJ junctions. For Type 1 diabetes patients, all four CD4+ subsets carried TCRB CDR3s that were moderately but significantly shorter. It was possible that PCR favored shorter templates, equally so in patients and controls.

Concerning this clone itself: What it binds is unknown.

The germline V gene has CDR1 SGHTA and CDR2 FQGNSA. Trimming shortened V by 3 bases and J by 6 bases, and 14 bases separated the two germline ends. This CDR3 comprises 15 residues. Investigators reverse transcribed all isolated RNA, so they sequenced expressed TCRB transcripts. Produced via immunoSEQ multiplex PCR; TCRdb's table is partial and in-frame only. Of about 53,000 clones detected, under 60% appear once; the ten largest clones hold around 2.5%. Naive, central memory, regulatory and stem cell-like memory cells within the CD4+ compartment were sorted using CD45RO/CCR7/CD25/CD127/CD95/CD27. The sequence was obtained from a woman in her thirties or forties with type 1 diabetes. The chain combines TRBV7-2 with TRBJ2-2; tentative D call: TRBD1 (7 bases). Sequencing was carried out using Tregs from blood. Here the CDR3 reads CASSFRQGGAGELFF. The CDR3 region has the DNA TGTGCCAGCAGCTTTCGACAGGGCGGGGCCGGGGAGCTGTTTTTT.